This TCR beta chain stems from a study of blood T cell repertoires in COVID-19. Study overall: The origin of the acute and convalescent COVID-19 samples was the United States, Italy and Spain.

The repertoire was sequenced with immunoSEQ multiplex PCR; TCRdb's copy has only in-frame clones and lacks some. The data contain 98,000 or so clones, 88% of them singletons. The CDR3 spans 15 residues. CDR1 is MGHRA, CDR2 YSYEKL, per germline. V gave up 4 bases and J gave up 1 base, with 12 bases separating them. The source material was peripheral blood. The sequence was obtained from a human donor in a cohort sampled during active COVID-19. This chain joins TRBV4-1 and TRBJ2-3; tentatively, D is TRBD1 (5 bases). DNA of the CDR3: TGCGCCAGCAGCCCGGCGGAAGGGGGCACAGATACGCAGTATTTT. This codes for CASSPAEGGTDTQYF.